Given below is one T cell receptor beta chain in context. This sample was included in a study of blood T cell repertoires in COVID-19. Study background: PBMCs, B-cell-depleted T cells, or T cells were the source of the cDNA or gDNA that made up the material.

Germline values: CDR1 SGHNT, CDR2 YYREEE (reference sequence). V was trimmed by 4 bases and J by 4 bases, leaving 11 bases between them. The CDR3 totals 13 residues. Sequencing used immunoSEQ multiplex PCR; TCRdb keeps in-frame clones, though not all of them. The sample carries 200,000 to 250,000 clones, roughly nine tenths recorded once. The sequenced material came from PBMCs or T cells enriched from blood (not recorded which). The TCR sequence derives from a woman aged 18-35 years in a cohort exposed to, infected with or recovered from COVID-19 (not recorded which). This rearrangement joins TRBV5-4 to TRBJ1-2; no reliable D call. CDR3 residues: CASSTQLFYGYTF. The CDR3 bases are TGTGCCAGCAGCACACAGCTTTTCTATGGCTACACCTTC.